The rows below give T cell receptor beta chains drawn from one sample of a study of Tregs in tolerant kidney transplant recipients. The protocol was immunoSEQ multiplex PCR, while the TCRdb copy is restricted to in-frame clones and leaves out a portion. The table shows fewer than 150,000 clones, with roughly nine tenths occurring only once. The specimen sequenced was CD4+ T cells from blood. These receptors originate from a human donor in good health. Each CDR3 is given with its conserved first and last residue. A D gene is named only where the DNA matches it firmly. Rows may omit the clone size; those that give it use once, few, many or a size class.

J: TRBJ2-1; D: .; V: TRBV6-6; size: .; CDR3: CASSPSGTYNEQFF; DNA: TGTGCCAGCAGTCCCTCTGGGACCTACAATGAGCAGTTCTTC
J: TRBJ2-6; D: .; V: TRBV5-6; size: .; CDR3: CASSLVVSGANVLTF; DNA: TGTGCCAGCAGCTTGGTAGTTTCCGGGGCCAACGTCCTGACTTTC
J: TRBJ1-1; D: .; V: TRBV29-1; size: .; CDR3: CSAENTEAFF; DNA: TGCAGCGCCGAGAACACTGAAGCTTTCTTT
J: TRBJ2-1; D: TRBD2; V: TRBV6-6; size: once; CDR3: CASSFETSGVEQFF; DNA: TGTGCCAGCAGCTTCGAGACTAGCGGGGTGGAGCAGTTCTTC
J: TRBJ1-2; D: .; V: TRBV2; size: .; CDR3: CASRTRGGANYGYTF; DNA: TGTGCCAGCAGGACTAGGGGGGGCGCGAACTATGGCTACACCTTC
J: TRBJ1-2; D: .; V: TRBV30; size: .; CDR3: CAWSLGGHYGYTF; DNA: TGTGCCTGGAGTTTGGGCGGCCACTATGGCTACACCTTC
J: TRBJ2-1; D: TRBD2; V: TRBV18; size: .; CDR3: CASSFVLAEFYNEQFF; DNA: TGTGCCAGCTCATTCGTACTAGCGGAATTCTACAATGAGCAGTTCTTC
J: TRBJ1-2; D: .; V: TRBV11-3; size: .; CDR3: CASSLVPPQDRGFYGYTF; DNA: TGTGCCAGCAGCTTAGTACCCCCTCAGGACAGAGGATTCTATGGCTACACCTTC
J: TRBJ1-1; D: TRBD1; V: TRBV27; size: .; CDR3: CASSSRNRGTEAFF; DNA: TGTGCCAGCAGTTCGAGGAACAGGGGAACTGAAGCTTTCTTT
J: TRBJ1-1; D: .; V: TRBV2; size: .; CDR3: CASSVSGF; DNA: TGTGCCAGCAGTGTGTCGGGGTTT
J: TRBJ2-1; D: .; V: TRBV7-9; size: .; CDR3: CASSLGAEYNEQFF; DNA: TGTGCCAGCAGCTTAGGGGCGGAATACAATGAGCAGTTCTTC
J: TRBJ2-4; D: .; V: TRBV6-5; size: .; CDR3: CASSYSIRDIQYF; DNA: TGTGCCAGCAGTTACTCGATTCGGGACATTCAGTACTTC
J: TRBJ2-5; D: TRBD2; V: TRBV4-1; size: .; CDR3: CASRMPGGETQYF; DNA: TGCGCCAGCAGAATGCCGGGGGGAGAGACCCAGTACTTC
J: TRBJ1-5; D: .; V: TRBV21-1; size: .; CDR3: CASSNAGDRALTRNRPQHF; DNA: TGTGCCAGCAGCAACGCGGGCGACAGGGCGTTAACCCGAAATCGGCCCCAGCATTTT
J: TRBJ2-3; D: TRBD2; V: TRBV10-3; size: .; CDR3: CAIRGLAGGTDTQYF; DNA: TGTGCCATCCGGGGACTAGCGGGGGGCACAGATACGCAGTATTTT
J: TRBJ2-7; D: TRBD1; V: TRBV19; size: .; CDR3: CASSKGQGGNYEQYF; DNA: TGTGCCAGTAGTAAGGGACAGGGAGGGAACTACGAGCAGTACTTC
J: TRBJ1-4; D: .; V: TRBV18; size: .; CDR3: CASSARGNEKLFF; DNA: TGTGCCAGCTCAGCGAGGGGTAATGAAAAACTGTTTTTT
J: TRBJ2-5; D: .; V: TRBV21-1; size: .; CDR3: CASSKADDQYF; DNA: TGTGCCAGCAGCAAAGCCGACGACCAGTACTTC
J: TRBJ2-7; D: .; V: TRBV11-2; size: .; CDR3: CASSLAGLGGEQYF; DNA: TGTGCCAGCAGCTTAGCCGGGCTAGGGGGGGAGCAGTACTTC
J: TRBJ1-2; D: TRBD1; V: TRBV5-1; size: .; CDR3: CASSSIPGTGEGGYTF; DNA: TGCGCCAGCAGCTCAATCCCCGGGACAGGGGAGGGGGGCTACACCTTC
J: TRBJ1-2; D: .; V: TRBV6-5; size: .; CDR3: CASSYDHTGINGYTF; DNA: TGTGCCAGCAGTTACGATCATACAGGGATTAATGGCTACACCTTC
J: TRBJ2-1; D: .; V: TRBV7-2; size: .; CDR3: CASSSGGMTYNEQFF; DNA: TGTGCCAGCAGCTCAGGGGGGATGACCTACAATGAGCAGTTCTTC
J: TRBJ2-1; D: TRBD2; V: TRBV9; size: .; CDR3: CASSASFGLADHNEQFF; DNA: TGTGCCAGCAGCGCCTCTTTCGGGCTAGCGGATCACAATGAGCAGTTCTTC
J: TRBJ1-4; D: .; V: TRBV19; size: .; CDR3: CATTGSGNEKLFF; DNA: TGTGCGACGACCGGATCGGGTAATGAAAAACTGTTTTTT
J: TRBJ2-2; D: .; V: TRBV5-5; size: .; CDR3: CASSFTGVTGELFF; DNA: TGTGCCAGCAGCTTTACGGGAGTGACCGGGGAGCTGTTTTTT
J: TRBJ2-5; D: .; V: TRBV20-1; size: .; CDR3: CSARGQETQYF; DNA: TGCAGTGCTAGGGGGCAAGAGACCCAGTACTTC
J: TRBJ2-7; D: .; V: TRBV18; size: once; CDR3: CASSPRTVAYEQYF; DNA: TGTGCCAGCTCACCACGGACAGTTGCCTACGAGCAGTACTTC
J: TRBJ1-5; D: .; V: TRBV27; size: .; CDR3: CASRGTGNQPQHF; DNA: TGTGCCAGCAGAGGAACGGGCAATCAGCCCCAGCATTTT
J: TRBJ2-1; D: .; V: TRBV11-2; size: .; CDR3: CASRNTGGVNNEQFF; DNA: TGTGCCAGCAGGAATACAGGAGGGGTAAACAATGAGCAGTTCTTC
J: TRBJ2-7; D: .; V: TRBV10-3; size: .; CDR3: CAISEPGLSYEQYF; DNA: TGTGCCATCAGTGAGCCCGGACTATCCTACGAGCAGTACTTC
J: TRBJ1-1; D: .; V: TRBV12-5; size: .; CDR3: CASGPNSGTRDHLNTEAFF; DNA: TGTGCTAGTGGTCCTAACTCCGGGACACGCGACCACCTGAACACTGAAGCTTTCTTT
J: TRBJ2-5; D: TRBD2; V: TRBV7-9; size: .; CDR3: CASSLARTSGQETQYF; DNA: TGTGCCAGCAGCTTAGCTCGGACTAGCGGGCAAGAGACCCAGTACTTC
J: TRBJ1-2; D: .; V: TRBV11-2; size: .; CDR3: CASSRGTDGYTF; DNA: TGTGCCAGCAGCCGAGGGACGGATGGCTACACCTTC
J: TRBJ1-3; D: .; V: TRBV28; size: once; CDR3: CASSLLMPTRENTIYF; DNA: TGTGCCAGCAGTTTATTAATGCCTACCCGCGAAAACACCATATATTTT
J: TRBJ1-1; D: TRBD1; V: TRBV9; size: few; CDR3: CASSVTGANTEAFF; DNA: TGTGCCAGCAGCGTGACAGGGGCGAACACTGAAGCTTTCTTT
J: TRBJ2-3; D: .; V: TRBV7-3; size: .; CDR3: CASSLWGQSTDTQYF; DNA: TGTGCCAGCAGCTTATGGGGCCAGAGCACAGATACGCAGTATTTT
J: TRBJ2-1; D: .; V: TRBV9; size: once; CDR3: CASSAGLGTYNEQFF; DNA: TGTGCCAGCAGTGCGGGACTCGGGACCTACAATGAGCAGTTCTTC
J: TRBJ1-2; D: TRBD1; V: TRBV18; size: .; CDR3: CASSPGTGGAGYTF; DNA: TGTGCCAGCTCACCCGGGACAGGGGGCGCGGGCTACACCTTC
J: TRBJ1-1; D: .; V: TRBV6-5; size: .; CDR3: CASSYSANTEAFF; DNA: TGTGCCAGCAGTTACTCGGCAAACACTGAAGCTTTCTTT
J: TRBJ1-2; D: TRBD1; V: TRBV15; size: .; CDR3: CATSTSGQANYGYTF; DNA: TGTGCCACCAGCACCTCGGGACAGGCCAACTATGGCTACACCTTC
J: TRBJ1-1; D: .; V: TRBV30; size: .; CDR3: CAWSVRRGAVNTEAFF; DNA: TGTGCCTGGAGTGTACGAAGAGGGGCCGTGAACACTGAAGCTTTCTTT